What follows are 31 T cell receptor beta chains derived from one specimen sequenced in a study of blood T cell repertoires in COVID-19. Sequenced by immunoSEQ multiplex PCR; TCRdb stores in-frame clones only, minus some. The sample yields 150,000 or so clones, 91% seen once. The sequencing sample was made of peripheral blood. The receptors were sampled from a man in his forties or fifties with acute or convalescent COVID-19.

The rearrangement links TRBV7-3 to TRBJ2-1; TRBD2 is a possible D gene (5 bases). This CDR3 region has 15 residues. Trimming took 5 bases from V and 0 from J, leaving 11 bases between them. Germline CDR1 reads SGHTA; CDR2 reads FQGTGA. The CDR3 here is CASSPHTSSYNEQFF. CDR3 DNA sequence: TGTGCCAGCAGCCCCCACACTAGCTCCTACAATGAGCAGTTCTTC.

The rearrangement uses TRBV9 and TRBJ2-1, with 7 bases aligning to TRBD1. V gave up 3 bases and J gave up 5 bases; unmatched junction bases: 5. CDR3 size: 14 residues. Germline values: CDR1 SGDLS, CDR2 YYNGEE. For the CDR3, the DNA is TGTGCCAGCAGCGAACAGACAGGGAACAATGAGCAGTTCTTC. Translation gives CASSEQTGNNEQFF.

The gene calls are TRBV5-8 and TRBJ2-1, with a weak D call TRBD2 (6 bases). CDR3 length: 15 amino acids. Per the germline V gene, CDR1 is SGHTS and CDR2 is YDEGEE. Trimming stripped 3 bases from V and 3 bases from J, with 13 bases between. CDR3 loop: CASSSGLTLYNEQFF. The CDR3 DNA follows: TGTGCCAGCAGCTCGGGACTGACACTCTACAATGAGCAGTTCTTC.

The chain is built from TRBV2 and TRBJ1-5; 11 positions agree with TRBD1. CDR3 length equals 14 residues. Germline V lookup: CDR1 SNHLY, CDR2 FYNNEI. V was pared by 6 bases and J by 5 bases, with 3 bases of the junction left unmatched. For the CDR3, the DNA is TGTGCCAGCAGGGACAGGGGGCGGGATCAGCCCCAGCATTTT. It yields the protein CASRDRGRDQPQHF.

The V and J genes are TRBV7-3 and TRBJ2-3, with D maybe TRBD1 (7 bases). CDR3 length: 16 amino acids. The V and J ends lost 1 base and 1 base respectively, with 12 bases between them. Germline lookup yields CDR1 SGHTA and CDR2 FQGTGA. CDR3 sequence reads: CASSLRVRGGTDTQYF. The CDR3 coding sequence is TGTGCCAGCAGCTTAAGGGTCAGGGGGGGCACAGATACGCAGTATTTT.

This sequence joins TRBV7-2 and TRBJ2-1; TRBD2 aligns across 10 bases. Germline V lookup: CDR1 SGHTA, CDR2 FQGNSA. The CDR3 runs 17 residues. The junction had 7 bases not matched to a gene; V was cut back by 5 bases and J by 0 bases. CDR3 in DNA: TGTGCCAGCAGCCGGACTAGCGGCTATGGCTCCTACAATGAGCAGTTCTTC. Translation gives CASSRTSGYGSYNEQFF.

This clone was seen a few times. The chain joins TRBV5-1 to TRBJ1-6; D gene ambiguous. Germline CDR1 is SGHRS and CDR2 is YFSETQ. The CDR3 is 15 amino acids. Trimming shortened V by 0 bases and J by 7 bases, and 11 bases separated the two germline ends. The CDR3 DNA sequence: TGCGCCAGCAGCTTGGACAGAATCCCAAATTCACCCCTCCACTTT. Protein: CASSLDRIPNSPLHF.

The J gene is TRBJ1-4, the V gene TRBV19; 7 nucleotides line up with TRBD1. Unmatched junction bases numbered 9, after V lost 6 bases and J lost 8 bases. The CDR3 is made up of 14 amino acids. Germline V CDR1 and CDR2: LNHDA, SQIVND (reference sequence). The CDR3 DNA reads TGTGCCAGTAGGGCCAGGGGGGTAACGGAAAAACTGTTTTTT. Its protein product is CASRARGVTEKLFF.

The gene calls are TRBV21-1 and TRBJ1-1; TRBD1 is the table's D call and was not checked against the DNA. TRBV21-1 is tagged as a pseudogene. The CDR3 sequence is 13 residues long. In DNA, the CDR3 is TGTGCCAGCAGCCCGAGACAGGGCACTGAAGCTTTCTTT. Translation gives CASSPRQGTEAFF.

This clone was seen only once. V gene TRBV7-9 combines with J gene TRBJ2-3; D is perhaps TRBD1 (6 bases). Per germline, CDR1 SEHNR and CDR2 FQNEAQ (reference sequence). Trimming removed 2 bases from V and 9 bases from J, with 9 bases in between. The CDR3 has 12 residues. This CDR3 is CASSLTRGTQYF. CDR3 nucleotides: TGTGCCAGCAGCTTAACCAGGGGCACGCAGTATTTT.

The chain has TRBV12-3 or TRBV12-4 and TRBJ2-1, with D possibly matching TRBD1 (6 bases). Trimming left V 6 bases short and J 8 bases short, with 11 bases between. The CDR3 totals 12 residues. CDR3 DNA sequence: TGTGCCAGCAGCTCACAGGGTTATGAGCAGTTCTTC. Residues: CASSSQGYEQFF.

The V gene is TRBV27, the J gene TRBJ2-3, with 8 bases fitting TRBD1. There are 17 residues in the CDR3. The trim removed 4 bases at V and 2 bases at J, leaving 11 bases unmatched. In germline, CDR1 is MNHEY, CDR2 SMNVEV (reference sequence). The chain's CDR3 is CASSYGDRPSPTDTQYF. The CDR3 bases are TGTGCCAGCAGTTATGGGGACAGGCCGTCCCCCACAGATACGCAGTATTTT.

J is TRBJ2-7 and V is TRBV3-1 (or the pseudogene TRBV3-2), with D tentatively TRBD2 (7 bases). This CDR3 region has 15 residues. V was trimmed by 1 base and J by 2 bases, leaving 12 bases between them. CDR1 and CDR2 (germline): LGHDT, YNNKEL (reference sequence). The CDR3 loop reads CASSQGGGAAYEQYF. In DNA form, the CDR3 reads TGTGCCAGCAGCCAAGGAGGGGGGGCTGCCTACGAGCAGTACTTC.

Here the CDR3 DNA reads TGTGCCAGCAGTGCCCCTTACGGGACAACTTACGAGCAGTACTTC. This encodes CASSAPYGTTYEQYF. The chain links TRBV2 to TRBJ2-7; tentatively, D is TRBD1 (6 bases). Germline lookup yields CDR1 SNHLY and CDR2 FYNNEI. Trimming removed 4 bases from V and 4 bases from J, with 17 bases in between. The CDR3 is 15 residues long.

This clone was seen a handful of times. The gene calls are TRBV3-1 (or the pseudogene TRBV3-2) and TRBJ2-3; no definite D call. Trimming stripped 4 bases from V and 1 base from J, with 6 bases between. Germline V gives CDR1 LGHDT, CDR2 YNNKEL (reference sequence). The CDR3 is made up of 13 amino acids. DNA of the CDR3: TGTGCCAGCAGCCCCACAGGCACAGATACGCAGTATTTT. Its translation is CASSPTGTDTQYF.

V and J are TRBV6-2 or TRBV6-3 and TRBJ1-3; the match to TRBD1 covers 10 bases. Germline values: CDR1 MNHEY, CDR2 SVGEGT. With V trimmed by 5 bases and J by 0 bases, 4 bases remained unmatched. The CDR3 is 16 amino acids. CDR3 region: CASSRGQGVSGNTIYF. CDR3 in DNA: TGTGCCAGCAGTCGCGGACAGGGGGTCTCTGGAAACACCATATATTTT.

The chain carries TRBV19 and TRBJ2-2, with D hard to call. The germline V gene encodes CDR1 LNHDA and CDR2 SQIVND (reference sequence). The CDR3 spans 11 residues. In DNA form, the CDR3 reads TGTGTCCCCCAGGACACCGGGGAGCTGTTTTTT. It yields the protein CVPQDTGELFF.

This chain joins TRBV6-2 or TRBV6-3 and TRBJ2-1; TRBD2 matches at 10 bases. The CDR3 runs to 16 residues. The germline V gene has CDR1 MNHEY and CDR2 SVGEGT. V trimming: 4 bases; J trimming: 4 bases; junction bases outside the gene matches: 7. The CDR3 DNA sequence: TGTGCCAGCAGTTCCGGTACTAGCGGGGATTACAATGAGCAGTTCTTC. Amino acid sequence: CASSSGTSGDYNEQFF.

Written as DNA, the CDR3 is TGCGCCAGCAGCTTGGGTCAGGGGGCGAATCAGCCCCAGCATTTT. Protein sequence: CASSLGQGANQPQHF. The gene calls are TRBV5-1 and TRBJ1-5; 8 nucleotides agree with TRBD1. Germline-derived CDR1 and CDR2 are SGHRS and YFSETQ. V lost 0 bases, J lost 4 bases, and 3 bases stayed unmatched. CDR3 length equals 15 residues.

The V and J genes are TRBV7-9 and TRBJ1-4; D gene ambiguous. V lost 3 bases and J 8 bases, leaving 7 bases between the germline ends. The CDR3 extends over 12 amino acids. Per the germline V gene, CDR1 is SEHNR and CDR2 is FQNEAQ (reference sequence). The CDR3 spells CASSFDWEKLFF. In DNA form, the CDR3 reads TGTGCCAGCAGCTTTGACTGGGAAAAACTGTTTTTT.

The chain uses TRBV30 and TRBJ2-7; TRBD1 aligns across 7 bases. The V gene's germline CDR1 is GTSNPN and CDR2 SVGIG (reference sequence). The V segment lost 0 bases and the J segment 2 bases; nucleotides outside the gene matches: 13. This CDR3 spans 17 amino acids. This chain's CDR3 is CAWSVSPRAGGTYEQYF. CDR3 nucleotide sequence: TGTGCCTGGAGTGTATCTCCGAGGGCAGGGGGTACCTACGAGCAGTACTTC.

This chain uses TRBV28 with TRBJ1-4; 7 positions match TRBD1. Germline V gives CDR1 MDHEN, CDR2 SYDVKM. V trimming: 5 bases; J trimming: 5 bases; junction bases outside the gene matches: 5. This CDR3 spans 14 amino acids. CDR3 loop: CASSPGQPNEKLFF. The CDR3 region has the DNA TGTGCCAGCAGTCCGGGACAGCCAAATGAAAAACTGTTTTTT.

This clone was picked up one time. The V and J genes are TRBV5-1 and TRBJ1-2; TRBD1 matches at 7 bases. The CDR3 extends over 14 amino acids. Trimming removed 4 bases from V and 0 bases from J; junction bases left unmatched: 3. The V gene's germline CDR1 is SGHRS and CDR2 YFSETQ. CDR3 region: CASSQGESNYGYTF. The CDR3 coding sequence is TGCGCCAGCAGCCAGGGGGAGTCTAACTATGGCTACACCTTC.

The rearrangement uses TRBV19 and TRBJ2-1; TRBD2 aligns across 13 bases. This CDR3 spans 14 amino acids. CDR1 and CDR2 (germline): LNHDA, SQIVND (reference sequence). V dropped 6 bases and J dropped 6; count of bases not matched to a gene: 2. CDR3 nucleotide sequence: TGTGCCAGTAGCAGACTAGCGGGAGGCAATGAGCAGTTCTTC. It translates to CASSRLAGGNEQFF.

V and J are TRBV6-6 and TRBJ2-7, with TRBD2 matching 12 bases. The V gene end was trimmed by 2 bases and the J gene end by 6 bases; junction bases not matched to a gene: 8. This CDR3 region has 16 residues. From germline, CDR1 is MNHNY and CDR2 SVGAGI (reference sequence). The CDR3, as DNA: TGTGCCAGCAGTTACAGTACTAGCGGGGGGACTGGCGAGCAGTACGTC. Its translation: CASSYSTSGGTGEQYV.

Only a few counts were recorded for this clone. This rearrangement joins TRBV7-2 to TRBJ2-3; 7 bases align to TRBD1. The CDR3 spans 15 residues. V lost 3 bases to trimming and J lost 1 base; unmatched junction nucleotides: 4. CDR1 and CDR2 (germline): SGHTA, FQGNSA. The CDR3 reads CASSFKGAGTDTQYF. As DNA, the CDR3 is TGTGCCAGCAGCTTCAAGGGGGCAGGCACAGATACGCAGTATTTT.

This sequence joins TRBV5-1 and TRBJ1-3; 9 bases are a match to TRBD1. The CDR3 runs to 16 residues. V lost 0 bases to trimming and J lost 4 bases; unmatched junction nucleotides: 5. Germline CDR1 reads SGHRS; CDR2 reads YFSETQ. CDR3 nucleotide sequence: TGCGCCAGCAGCTTGGATCCGGACAGGGGAGGAAACACCATATATTTT. Protein sequence: CASSLDPDRGGNTIYF. Full variable domain (remainder filled in from reference TRBV5-1 and TRBJ1-3): KAGVTQTPRYLIKTRGQQVTLSCSPISGHRSVSWYQQTPGQGLQFLFEYFSETQRNKGNFPGRFSGRQFSNSRSEMNVSTLELGDSALYLCASSLDPDRGGNTIYFGEGSWLTVV.

CDR3 coding DNA: TGTGCCAGCAGCTTAGTACTAGCGGGGGGGCCGGGGGAGACCCAGTACTTC. Its protein is CASSLVLAGGPGETQYF. This rearrangement joins TRBV7-2 to TRBJ2-5; 13 bases match TRBD2. CDR1 and CDR2 from the germline V gene are SGHTA and FQGNSA. Losses at the gene ends were 1 base for V and 5 bases for J; bases not matched to a gene: 7. The CDR3 is 17 residues long.

The J gene is TRBJ1-4, the V gene TRBV28; D is perhaps TRBD1 (6 bases). The germline V and J ends were trimmed by 6 bases and 4 bases, with 15 bases remaining between them. Germline V gene data show CDR1 as MDHEN and CDR2 as SYDVKM. The CDR3 consists of 15 residues. The DNA of the CDR3 is TGTGCCAGCAGCAAGGGGGTAGCTGGTAATGAAAAACTGTTTTTT. Protein: CASSKGVAGNEKLFF.

The chain has TRBV7-9 and TRBJ2-7; TRBD1 is a possible D gene (6 bases). V shed 5 bases and J shed 3 bases, with 11 bases lying between them. The CDR3 is 13 amino acids. CDR1 and CDR2 (germline): SEHNR, FQNEAQ (reference sequence). CDR3 nucleotide sequence: TGTGCCAGCAGCCCTACGGACAGCTACGAGCAGTACGTC. This sequence encodes CASSPTDSYEQYV.

The genes are TRBV19 and TRBJ2-1; TRBD2 agrees at 8 bases. CDR1 and CDR2 (germline): LNHDA, SQIVND (reference sequence). The CDR3 covers 13 residues. Germline trimming cut 8 bases from V and 4 bases from J; bases unmatched to any gene: 4. The CDR3 DNA is TGTGCCAGTCAGGAGCGGGGGTACAATGAGCAGTTCTTC. Translated, it gives CASQERGYNEQFF.